The entry below gives a single T cell receptor beta chain sequence along with its context. The entry originates in a study of CD8+CD57+ T cells in acquired aplastic anemia. About the study: DNA per sorted CD4+ or CD8+ sample ranged roughly 0.17 to 27.4 ug, averaging 3.2 ug.

CDR3 length: 15 residues. From germline, CDR1 is SNHLY and CDR2 FYNNEI. The V end was cut by 3 bases, the J end by 7 bases, with 18 bases between. The sequenced patients had an expansion of CD8+CD57+ cells seen by flow cytometry. Genomic DNA templated the TCR beta VDJ and CDR3 profiling. TCRdb ran MiXCR on the reads and lists one entry per CDR3 protein. The sample has around 130,000 distinct CDR3 sequences; approximately 50% are singletons. The sample was sorted CD4+, CD8+, or CD8+CD57+ T cells (not recorded which) from PBMCs. The rearrangement links TRBV2 to TRBJ1-1, with a possible D match to TRBD1 (6 bases). This TCR was recovered from a human donor with aplastic anemia. DNA of the CDR3: TGTGCCAGCAGTGAGGTTGACAGGTCGGCTCTTGAAGCTTTCTTT. This codes for CASSEVDRSALEAFF.